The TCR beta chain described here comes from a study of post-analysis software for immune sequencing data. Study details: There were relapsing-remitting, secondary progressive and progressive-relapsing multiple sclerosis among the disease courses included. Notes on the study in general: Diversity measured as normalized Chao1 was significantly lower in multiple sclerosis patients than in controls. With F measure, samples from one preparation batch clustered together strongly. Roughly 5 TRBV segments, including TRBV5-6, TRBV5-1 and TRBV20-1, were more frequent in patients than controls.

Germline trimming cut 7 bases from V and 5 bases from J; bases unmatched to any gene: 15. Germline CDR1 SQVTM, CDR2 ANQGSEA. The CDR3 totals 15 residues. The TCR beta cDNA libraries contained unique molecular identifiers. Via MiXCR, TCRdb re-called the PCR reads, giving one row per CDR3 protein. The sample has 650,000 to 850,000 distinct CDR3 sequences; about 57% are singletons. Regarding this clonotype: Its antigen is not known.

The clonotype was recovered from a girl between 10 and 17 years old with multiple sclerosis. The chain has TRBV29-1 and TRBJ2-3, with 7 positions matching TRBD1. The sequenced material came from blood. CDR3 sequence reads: CSAGIRDSVGDTQYF. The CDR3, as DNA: TGCAGCGCTGGGATCCGGGACAGTGTTGGAGATACGCAGTATTTT.